The 23 T cell receptor beta chains in this list originate from one sample, sequenced in a study of CD8+CD57+ T cells in acquired aplastic anemia. The template used for profiling TCR beta VDJ and CDR3 was genomic DNA. In TCRdb, the reads were re-called with MiXCR into one record per CDR3 protein. The sample lists 350,000 to 450,000 distinct CDR3 sequences; roughly 64% were seen once. The specimen sequenced was sorted CD4+, CD8+, or CD8+CD57+ T cells (not recorded which) from PBMCs. Receptors were obtained from a human donor in good health, serving as a control.

In its sample, this clonotype was seen many times. The rearrangement links TRBV9 to TRBJ2-3, with 7 bases fitting TRBD2. V lost 3 bases to trimming and J lost 0 bases; unmatched junction nucleotides: 7. Germline assignment: CDR1 SGDLS and CDR2 YYNGEE. This CDR3 comprises 16 residues. As DNA, the CDR3 is TGTGCCAGCAGCGGGGGAGGGAGAATTAGCACAGATACGCAGTATTTT. This codes for CASSGGGRISTDTQYF.

V usage is TRBV12-3 or TRBV12-4 and J usage is TRBJ1-6; D gene unclear. Trimming took 7 bases from V and 6 from J, leaving 13 bases between them. The length of the CDR3 is 14 residues. Here the CDR3 reads CASKAAGGNSPLHF. DNA of the CDR3: TGTGCCAGCAAAGCGGCAGGCGGTAATTCACCCCTCCACTTT.

The chain combines TRBV12-3 or TRBV12-4 with TRBJ2-3, with 12 bases that match TRBD2. The ends lost 6 bases at V and 4 bases at J; junction bases unmatched: 5. The CDR3 is 15 residues long. The CDR3 nucleotides are TGTGCCAGCAGCTCGACTAGCGGGGGACCAGATACGCAGTATTTT. Translated, it gives CASSSTSGGPDTQYF.

This clonotype was observed a handful of times. The chain couples TRBV10-2 to TRBJ2-7, with TRBD1 as a possible D gene (5 bases). Germline CDR1 WSHSY, CDR2 SAAADI. The CDR3 runs 14 residues. V was trimmed by 8 bases and J by 3 bases, leaving 17 bases between them. The CDR3 coding sequence is TGCGCCAGCGAGCCCAGGGCTGGAAGCTACGAGCAGTACTTC. This gives the protein CASEPRAGSYEQYF.

This clonotype showed up many times. The J gene is TRBJ2-5, the V gene TRBV10-3; 9 bases fit TRBD2. With V trimmed by 4 bases and J by 5 bases, 5 bases remained unmatched. The CDR3 loop spans 14 amino acids. Germline V gene lookup returns CDR1 ENHRY and CDR2 SYGVKD. The CDR3 DNA reads TGTGCCATCAGTGGTGCGGGGGGGGAGGAGACCCAGTACTTC. It codes for CAISGAGGEETQYF.

Concerning this clonotype: A read error may explain this, as a much larger clone is one base away. The chain links TRBV7-9 to TRBJ2-7, with 9 bases lining up with TRBD1. The CDR3 totals 19 residues. The germline CDR1 and CDR2 sequences are SEHNR and FQNEAQ (reference sequence). The CDR3 DNA reads TGTGCCAGCAGCCCATGGCCGGGACAGGGTGGAAGGGTAGGCTGCGAGCTGTACTTC. Its protein is CASSPWPGQGGRVGCELYF. Complete variable domain (other parts from reference TRBV7-9 and TRBJ2-7): DTGVSQNPRHKITKRGQNVTFRCDPISEHNRLYWYRQTLGQGPEFLTYFQNEAQLEKSRLLSDRFSAERPKGSFSTLEIQRTEQGDSAMYLCASSPWPGQGGRVGCELYFGPGTRLTVT.

The chain joins TRBV20-1 to TRBJ2-1; tentatively, D is TRBD1 (5 bases). The CDR3 is 15 residues long. Germline CDR1 and CDR2: DFQATT and SNEGSKA (reference sequence). V was cut by 6 bases and J by 5 bases, with 20 bases left in between. The CDR3 sequence: CSAEAGLRSHNEQFF. For the CDR3, the DNA is TGCAGTGCGGAAGCAGGGCTACGATCGCACAATGAGCAGTTCTTC.

This clonotype was seen a single time. One junction end disagrees with the germline gene, perhaps due to a read error. This chain joins TRBV29-1 and TRBJ2-5, with 9 bases aligning to TRBD2. The CDR3 runs 14 residues. CDR1 is SQVTM and CDR2 is ANQGSEA in the germline V gene. CDR3 protein: CSAIAGVTQETQHF. The DNA for the CDR3 is TGCAGCGCCATAGCGGGGGTAACACAGGAGACCCAGCACTTC.

This clonotype was found once. The junction does not match germline at one end; this may be a read error. V usage is TRBV2 and J usage is TRBJ1-3; 7 bases agree with TRBD1. The CDR3 is 14 residues long. Germline lookup yields CDR1 SNHLY and CDR2 FYNNEI. CDR3 nucleotide sequence: TGTGCCAGCAGAGGACAGGAGTCTGGAACTGACACATTCTTT. Translating it yields CASRGQESGTDTFF. The variable domain in full, completed from reference TRBV2 and TRBJ1-3, reads EPEVTQTPSHQVTQMGQEVILRCVPISNHLYFYWYRQILGQKVEFLVSFYNNEISEKSEIFDDQFSVERPDGSNFTLKIRSTKLEDSAMYFCASRGQESGTDTFFGEGSWLTVV.

The chain carries TRBV7-6 and TRBJ1-6, with D possibly matching TRBD1 (5 bases). This CDR3 comprises 14 residues. V was cut by 3 bases and J by 4 bases, with 7 bases left in between. Looked up from germline, CDR1 is SGHVS and CDR2 is FNYEAQ. In DNA form, the CDR3 reads TGTGCCAGCAGCTTGGGGGAGTATAATTCACCCCTCCACTTT. Protein: CASSLGEYNSPLHF.

This chain joins TRBV20-1 and TRBJ2-7, with TRBD1 as a possible D gene (6 bases). Trimming removed 6 bases from V and 0 bases from J, with 18 bases in between. Germline loops: CDR1 DFQATT, CDR2 SNEGSKA (reference sequence). CDR3 length equals 15 residues. This CDR3 reads CSATNWTDYSYEQYF. The CDR3 DNA follows: TGCAGTGCCACCAACTGGACAGACTACTCCTACGAGCAGTACTTC.

The V gene is TRBV20-1, the J gene TRBJ2-3; D remains unclear. CDR3 size: 12 residues. From germline, CDR1 is DFQATT and CDR2 SNEGSKA (reference sequence). The ends were cut back, 5 bases at V and 4 bases at J, with 10 bases in the middle. CDR3 DNA: TGCAGTGCTCCCCGTCGGTCAGATACGCAGTATTTT. It is translated as CSAPRRSDTQYF.

This clonotype was counted at least ten times. V usage is TRBV15 and J usage is TRBJ1-4; possibly TRBD1 for D (5 bases). The CDR3 is 16 amino acids. The germline V and J ends were trimmed by 1 base and 3 bases, with 12 bases remaining between them. Per the germline V gene, CDR1 is LNHNV and CDR2 is YYDKDF (reference sequence). CDR3 in DNA: TGTGCCACCAGCAGAGGGGGTGCAGGGTCTAATGAAAAACTGTTTTTT. Translating gives CATSRGGAGSNEKLFF.

This rearrangement joins TRBV5-1 to TRBJ2-3; D remains unclear. Germline lookup yields CDR1 SGHRS and CDR2 YFSETQ. V lost 4 bases to trimming and J lost 4 bases, with 10 bases between them. This CDR3 is built from 13 residues. The CDR3 region is CASSRRSSDTQYF. The CDR3, as DNA: TGCGCCAGCAGCCGGCGTTCCTCAGATACGCAGTATTTT.

This clonotype was recorded many times. The chain combines TRBV7-8 with TRBJ1-2; the D is unclear. This CDR3 is built from 15 residues. Trimming removed 7 bases from V and 2 bases from J, with 17 bases in between. Germline loops: CDR1 SGHVS, CDR2 FQNEAQ. The CDR3 DNA is TGTGCCAGCACCCCCGGCTCAGCGGGGAACTATGGCTACACCTTC. Encoded protein: CASTPGSAGNYGYTF.

The genes are TRBV19 and TRBJ2-7, with 7 positions matching TRBD2. From germline, CDR1 is LNHDA and CDR2 SQIVND (reference sequence). V was clipped by 4 bases and J by 2 bases; unmatched bases: 8. This CDR3 spans 15 amino acids. The CDR3 DNA is TGTGCCAGTAGTACCAGCGGGGATTTCACCTACGAGCAGTACTTC. Translating gives CASSTSGDFTYEQYF. The full variable domain, in which reference TRBV19 and TRBJ2-7 provide the parts outside the CDR3, is DGGITQSPKYLFRKEGQNVTLSCEQNLNHDAMYWYRQDPGQGLRLIYYSQIVNDFQKGDIAEGYSVSREKKESFPLTVTSAQKNPTAFYLCASSTSGDFTYEQYFGPGTRLTVT.

Note on this clonotype: The conserved closing phenylalanine or tryptophan is absent in this CDR3, likely reflecting a read error. The limits of the CDR3 on the DNA are not certain, so only TCRdb's listed CDR3 is given. CDR3 region: CASSRNRSP. The chain carries TRBV13 and TRBJ2-1. The CDR3 has 9 amino acids, counting both end residues. Germline V gene lookup returns CDR1 PRHDT and CDR2 FYEKMQ (reference sequence).

The chain combines TRBV9 with TRBJ1-1, with D perhaps matching TRBD1 (5 bases). Germline CDR1 is SGDLS and CDR2 is YYNGEE. The CDR3 covers 16 residues. In DNA form, the CDR3 reads TGTGATAGCAGCGTAGGTCAGGGATACGTGAACACTGAAGCTTTCTTT. This translates into CDSSVGQGYVNTEAFF.

Details on this clonotype: It is likely a read error, because the conserved phenylalanine at the end of the CDR3 is missing. No DNA is shown, since the ends of the CDR3 on it are uncertain; the CDR3 is the one TCRdb lists. V usage is TRBV7-9 and J usage is TRBJ1-1. Germline V lookup: CDR1 SEHNR, CDR2 FQNEAQ (reference sequence). The CDR3 is 13 residues long, counting both termini. The CDR3 loop is CASTTRQGDNSPL.

There are many counts of this clonotype. V and J are TRBV20-1 and TRBJ2-7; D gene ambiguous. CDR1 is DFQATT and CDR2 is SNEGSKA in the germline V gene (reference sequence). This CDR3 has 13 residues. V shed 3 bases and J shed 3 bases, with 12 bases lying between them. The chain's CDR3 is CSASLLKGYEQYF. The CDR3 nucleotides are TGCAGTGCTAGCCTTCTCAAGGGCTACGAGCAGTACTTC.

The chain is built from TRBV7-6 and TRBJ2-7; D call uncertain. Germline CDR1 reads SGHVS; CDR2 reads FNYEAQ. The CDR3 is 13 residues long. V dropped 1 base and J dropped 4 bases, with 8 bases sitting between them. The CDR3 here is CASSLDPPYEQYF. The CDR3 nucleotides read TGTGCCAGCAGCTTAGATCCCCCGTACGAGCAGTACTTC.

About this clonotype itself: Since a much larger clone is just one base distant, this may be a read error. This sequence joins TRBV12-3 or TRBV12-4 and TRBJ2-3, with 9 bases aligning to TRBD1. This CDR3 contains 16 residues. CDR3 sequence (DNA): TGTGCCTGCAGTTTAATCGGGACAGGGTCGCCAGATACGCAGTATTTT. Its protein is CACSLIGTGSPDTQYF.

This clonotype was counted once. The rearrangement links TRBV7-2 to TRBJ1-6; no clear D. The CDR3 runs 15 residues. Trimming removed 0 bases at V and 5 bases at J, with 8 bases between. Germline CDR1 SGHTA, CDR2 FQGNSA. The CDR3 DNA sequence: TGTGCCAGCAGCTTAGCCCCGGGCCATAATTCACCCCTCCACTTT. This sequence encodes CASSLAPGHNSPLHF.